Each of the 24 T cell receptor beta chains below was sequenced from the same sample in a study of beta chain features in type 1 diabetes. Reverse transcription of all isolated RNA meant that expressed TCRB transcripts were sequenced. Repertoires were generated with immunoSEQ multiplex PCR, while TCRdb's copy carries only in-frame clones and drops some. This sample has some 240,000 clones, with approximately 11% found just once. The sample consisted of central memory CD4+ T cells from blood. Receptor source: a man between 18 and 35 years old in good health.

In this sample, this clone turned up many times. The rearrangement links TRBV11-2 to TRBJ2-3, with D perhaps being TRBD1 or TRBD2 (5 bases each). Germline values: CDR1 SGHAT, CDR2 FQNNGV. V lost 5 bases to trimming and J lost 0 bases, with 12 bases between them. The CDR3 loop spans 15 amino acids. CDR3 sequence reads: CASSRDGTSTDTQYF. The CDR3 bases are TGTGCCAGCAGCAGGGACGGCACTAGCACAGATACGCAGTATTTT.

The table lists this clone with a few counts. This chain uses TRBV5-1 with TRBJ2-3; no reliable D call. The V gene lost 0 bases and the J gene lost 0 bases, with 14 bases spanning the gap. Germline values: CDR1 SGHRS, CDR2 YFSETQ. The CDR3 covers 17 residues. The CDR3 nucleotides are TGCGCCAGCAGCTTGGTACCCATCGGTGCTAGCACAGATACGCAGTATTTT. It translates to CASSLVPIGASTDTQYF.

This clone was seen more than once but under ten times. The CDR3 DNA is TGTGCCTGGAGTGTACTTCATAGCGCTGATACGCAGTATTTT. This gives the protein CAWSVLHSADTQYF. This chain links TRBV30 with TRBJ2-3; tentatively, D is TRBD2 (5 bases). Trimming took off 0 bases at V and 6 bases at J, with 13 bases between the two ends. The CDR3 has 14 amino acids. Germline V CDR1 and CDR2: GTSNPN, SVGIG (reference sequence).

Comments on this clone: Since a far larger clone is one base different, this is likely a read error. V usage is TRBV15 and J usage is TRBJ1-5; the D is unclear. This CDR3 is 9 amino acids long. The V gene's germline CDR1 is LNHNV and CDR2 YYDKDF (reference sequence). CDR3 loop: CGLRRPQHF. The CDR3 DNA reads TGTGGCTTGCGTCGGCCCCAGCATTTT.

V is TRBV29-1 and J is TRBJ1-1; 8 bases map to TRBD1. The CDR3 loop spans 12 amino acids. Germline CDR1 SQVTM, CDR2 ANQGSEA. V lost 7 bases and J lost 3; bases outside the gene matches: 4. CDR3 nucleotide sequence: TGCAGCGGGGGACAGGAGTACACTGAAGCTTTCTTT. It translates to CSGGQEYTEAFF. Full variable domain (rest looked up from reference TRBV29-1 and TRBJ1-1): SAVISQKPSRDICQRGTSLTIQCQVDSQVTMMFWYRQQPGQSLTLIATANQGSEATYESGFVIDKFPISRPNLTFSTLTVSNMSPEDSSIYLCSGGQEYTEAFFGQGTRLTVV.

Concerning this clone itself: The junction departs from germline at one end; a sequencing error may be responsible. This chain joins TRBV4-3 and TRBJ1-5; a weak D match, TRBD1 (5 bases). The germline gives CDR1 LGHNA, CDR2 YSLEER. This CDR3 comprises 14 residues. The DNA for the CDR3 is TGCGCCAGCAGTCAAGATACAGGACATCAGCCCCAGCATTTT. Translation: CASSQDTGHQPQHF.

This clone has a count of ten or more. This chain uses TRBV7-2 with TRBJ2-3; 7 nucleotides align to TRBD2. The germline V gene has CDR1 SGHTA and CDR2 FQGNSA. There are 16 residues in the CDR3. V was pared by 5 bases and J by 3 bases, with 11 bases of the junction left unmatched. The CDR3, as DNA: TGTGCCAGCAGCCCAGGGAGGGGCGCCCGGACAGATACGCAGTATTTT. This sequence encodes CASSPGRGARTDTQYF.

This clone was counted ten times or more. The chain recombines TRBV7-2 with TRBJ2-1, with a weak D call TRBD1 (5 bases). The CDR3 covers 14 residues. Germline V gives CDR1 SGHTA, CDR2 FQGNSA. Trimming left V 3 bases short and J 10 bases short, with 16 bases between. CDR3 loop: CASSLMRQSWEQFF. As DNA, the CDR3 is TGTGCCAGCAGCTTGATGCGACAGTCTTGGGAGCAGTTCTTC.

The rearrangement uses TRBV7-2 and TRBJ1-2; D is ambiguous. Germline-derived CDR1 and CDR2 are SGHTA and FQGNSA. The CDR3 is 14 amino acids. V gave up 3 bases and J gave up 6 bases, with 14 bases separating them. CDR3: CASSFFRPANGYTF. The CDR3 nucleotides are TGTGCCAGCAGCTTTTTTCGGCCAGCCAATGGCTACACCTTC.

This clone has only a few counts. The chain is built from TRBV7-3 and TRBJ2-5, with 15 bases lining up with TRBD2. This CDR3 contains 16 residues. The germline V gene has CDR1 SGHTA and CDR2 FQGTGA. The junction had 3 bases not matched to a gene; V was cut back by 4 bases and J by 3 bases. The DNA for the CDR3 is TGTGCCAGCAGCTCCCGGACTAGCGGGAGGGAAGAGACCCAGTACTTC. Its protein is CASSSRTSGREETQYF. Full variable domain (rest looked up from reference TRBV7-3 and TRBJ2-5): GAGVSQTPSNKVTEKGKYVELRCDPISGHTALYWYRQSLGQGPEFLIYFQGTGAADDSGLPNDRFFAVRPEGSVSTLKIQRTERGDSAVYLCASSSRTSGREETQYFGPGTRLLVL.

V usage is TRBV28 and J usage is TRBJ1-2, with TRBD1 as a possible D gene (6 bases). Trimming left V 8 bases short and J 4 bases short, with 11 bases between. Germline values: CDR1 MDHEN, CDR2 SYDVKM. The length of the CDR3 is 12 residues. The CDR3 loop is CASQQGSYGYTF. In nucleotides, the CDR3 is TGTGCCAGCCAACAGGGTAGCTATGGCTACACCTTC.

This clone was counted only a few times. The J gene is TRBJ2-7, the V gene TRBV27; TRBD1 agrees at 10 bases. V lost 9 bases to trimming and J lost 3 bases; unmatched junction nucleotides: 5. CDR1 and CDR2 from the germline V gene are MNHEY and SMNVEV (reference sequence). The CDR3 totals 13 residues. As DNA, the CDR3 is TGTGCCAGTCAACGGACAGGGGGCTACGAGCAGTACTTC. Translated: CASQRTGGYEQYF.

This clone has a handful of counts. The CDR3 reads CASSLLGETQYF. CDR3 DNA sequence: TGTGCCAGCAGTTTATTGGGGGAGACCCAGTACTTC. The chain couples TRBV27 to TRBJ2-5, with D unclear. There are 12 residues in the CDR3. Trimming removed 1 base at V and 5 bases at J, with 5 bases between. CDR1 is MNHEY and CDR2 is SMNVEV in the germline V gene (reference sequence).

The rearrangement joins TRBV30 to TRBJ2-1; 9 bases agree with TRBD2. The CDR3 has 14 residues. Germline V CDR1 and CDR2: GTSNPN, SVGIG (reference sequence). V shed 3 bases and J 10 bases; nucleotides not matched to a gene: 10. CDR3 DNA: TGTGCCTGGAGGAATCCGGGACTAGCTGGCGAGCAGTTCTTC. Encoded protein: CAWRNPGLAGEQFF.

V gene TRBV14 combines with J gene TRBJ1-2, with a possible D match to TRBD1 (5 bases). The CDR3 runs to 13 residues. Trimming shortened V by 5 bases and J by 4 bases, and 11 bases separated the two germline ends. Looked up from germline, CDR1 is SGHDN and CDR2 is FVKESK. The CDR3 reads CASSEGRIYGYTF. The CDR3 DNA is TGTGCCAGCAGCGAGGGACGGATCTATGGCTACACCTTC.

This chain connects TRBV5-1 to TRBJ2-4; D assignment may be TRBD1 or TRBD2 (5 bases each). The CDR3 sequence is 14 residues long. CDR1 and CDR2 from the germline V gene are SGHRS and YFSETQ. The V end lost 0 bases, the J end lost 8 bases, and 12 bases lay between the germline ends. The CDR3 region is CASSLGEGRDIQYF. The DNA of the CDR3 is TGCGCCAGCAGCTTGGGAGAGGGGCGAGACATTCAGTACTTC.

This clone was seen at least ten times. The chain combines TRBV30 with TRBJ2-2, with D perhaps TRBD2 (5 bases). CDR1 and CDR2 from the germline V gene are GTSNPN and SVGIG (reference sequence). The length of the CDR3 is 13 residues. The V end was cut by 2 bases, the J end by 3 bases, with 7 bases between. CDR3 DNA: TGTGCCTGGAGTCTAGCTTACACCGGGGAGCTGTTTTTT. Its translation is CAWSLAYTGELFF.

This clone has a handful of counts. V is TRBV18 and J is TRBJ2-5, with unresolved D. The germline gives CDR1 KGHSH, CDR2 LQKENI. The V end was cut by 0 bases, the J end by 5 bases, with 10 bases between. The CDR3 runs 14 residues. In nucleotides, the CDR3 is TGTGCCAGCTCACCACCGGTAGTGGCCGAGACCCAGTACTTC. This encodes CASSPPVVAETQYF.

The chain links TRBV29-1 to TRBJ2-1; no reliable D call. V lost 4 bases and J 7 bases, leaving 17 bases between the germline ends. Germline CDR1 SQVTM, CDR2 ANQGSEA. CDR3 length equals 14 residues. CDR3 sequence reads: CSVVGPTSRNEQFF. CDR3 DNA sequence: TGCAGCGTTGTAGGACCTACGTCTCGGAATGAGCAGTTCTTC.

This clone has more than one count but fewer than ten. The genes are TRBV6-1 and TRBJ1-1; no clear D. Trimming took 1 base from V and 0 from J, leaving 9 bases between them. The germline V gene encodes CDR1 MNHNS and CDR2 SASEGT. This CDR3 has 15 residues. CDR3 protein: CASSEVRPLNTEAFF. The CDR3 DNA is TGTGCCAGCAGTGAAGTAAGACCTTTGAACACTGAAGCTTTCTTT.

The V and J genes are TRBV5-4 and TRBJ2-4; tentatively, D is TRBD1 (6 bases). The germline V gene encodes CDR1 SGHNT and CDR2 YYREEE (reference sequence). Trimming shortened V by 4 bases and J by 7 bases, and 15 bases separated the two germline ends. CDR3 length: 14 residues. The CDR3 DNA reads as TGTGCCAGCAGCACGACAGGTTCGGAGAACATTCAGTACTTC. Protein product: CASSTTGSENIQYF.

The V call is TRBV7-8, the J call TRBJ1-1, with a tentative D call TRBD1 (5 bases). There are 14 residues in the CDR3. Trimming pared 1 base from V and 4 bases from J, leaving 10 bases between. The V gene's germline CDR1 is SGHVS and CDR2 FQNEAQ. The CDR3 DNA follows: TGTGCCAGCAGCTTAGTCAGGGAGAGCACTGAAGCTTTCTTT. Amino acid sequence: CASSLVRESTEAFF.

This clone came up a few times. The J gene is TRBJ2-3, the V gene TRBV7-9, with 11 bases identical to TRBD2. This CDR3 contains 18 residues. The J segment lost 0 bases and the V segment lost 4 bases, leaving 9 bases of the junction unmatched. Germline V CDR1 and CDR2: SEHNR, FQNEAQ (reference sequence). The CDR3 reads CASSSRGLAGTSTDTQYF. The CDR3 DNA reads as TGTGCCAGCAGCTCTAGAGGACTAGCGGGTACTAGCACAGATACGCAGTATTTT. Together with reference TRBV7-9 and TRBJ2-3, the CDR3 gives the full variable domain: DTGVSQNPRHKITKRGQNVTFRCDPISEHNRLYWYRQTLGQGPEFLTYFQNEAQLEKSRLLSDRFSAERPKGSFSTLEIQRTEQGDSAMYLCASSSRGLAGTSTDTQYFGPGTRLTVL.

This clone was observed a few times. The chain couples TRBV11-2 to TRBJ1-1; a possible D gene is TRBD1 (5 bases). Per germline, CDR1 SGHAT and CDR2 FQNNGV. The CDR3 has 12 amino acids. Trimming cost V 8 bases and J 4 bases, with 11 bases left between them. CDR3 sequence (DNA): TGTGCCAGCTCGTTTGGGGGCACTGAAGCTTTCTTT. As protein: CASSFGGTEAFF.